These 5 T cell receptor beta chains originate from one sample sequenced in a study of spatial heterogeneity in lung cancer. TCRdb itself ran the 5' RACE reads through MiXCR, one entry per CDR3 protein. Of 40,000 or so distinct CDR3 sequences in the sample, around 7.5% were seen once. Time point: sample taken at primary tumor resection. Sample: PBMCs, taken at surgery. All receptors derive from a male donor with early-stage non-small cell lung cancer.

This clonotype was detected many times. The CDR3 protein is CASSAVPRDLGAEAFF. The CDR3 bases are TGTGCCAGCAGTGCTGTTCCACGGGATTTAGGGGCTGAAGCTTTCTTT. The V gene is TRBV2, the J gene TRBJ1-1; the D gene is possibly TRBD1 (5 bases). V was clipped by 4 bases and J by 6 bases, with 21 bases between them. CDR3 length: 16 amino acids. Germline V gene sequence: CDR1 SNHLY, CDR2 FYNNEI.

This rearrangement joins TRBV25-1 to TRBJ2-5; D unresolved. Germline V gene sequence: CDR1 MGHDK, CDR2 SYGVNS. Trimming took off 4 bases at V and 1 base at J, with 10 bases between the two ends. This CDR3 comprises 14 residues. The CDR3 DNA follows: TGTGCCAGCAGTGGCGGCAGATTCCAAGAGACCCAGTACTTC. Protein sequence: CASSGGRFQETQYF.

CDR3 coding DNA: TGTGCCAGCAGCGTAGATTACGGGGAGCAGTTCTTC. It translates to CASSVDYGEQFF. The genes are TRBV9 and TRBJ2-1; D uncertain. The V gene's germline CDR1 is SGDLS and CDR2 YYNGEE. The CDR3 length is 12 residues. V was clipped by 0 bases and J by 10 bases, with 8 bases between them. The full variable domain, with the rest looked up from reference TRBV9 and TRBJ2-1, is DSGVTQTPKHLITATGQRVTLRCSPRSGDLSVYWYQQSLDQGLQFLIQYYNGEERAKGNILERFSAQQFPDLHSELNLSSLELGDSALYFCASSVDYGEQFFGPGTRLTVL.

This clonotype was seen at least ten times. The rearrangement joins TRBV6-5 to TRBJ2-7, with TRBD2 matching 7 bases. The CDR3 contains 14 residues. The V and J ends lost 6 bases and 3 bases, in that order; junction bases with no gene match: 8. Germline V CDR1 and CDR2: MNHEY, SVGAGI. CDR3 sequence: CASRVAGDYYEQYV. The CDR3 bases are TGTGCCAGCAGGGTAGCGGGTGACTACTACGAGCAGTACGTC.

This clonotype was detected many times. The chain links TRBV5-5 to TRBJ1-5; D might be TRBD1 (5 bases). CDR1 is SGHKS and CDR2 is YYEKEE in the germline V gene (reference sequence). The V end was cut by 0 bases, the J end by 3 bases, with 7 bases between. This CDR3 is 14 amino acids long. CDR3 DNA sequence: TGTGCCAGCAGCTTGGAGGGGTACAATCAGCCCCAGCATTTT. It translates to CASSLEGYNQPQHF.